This T cell receptor beta chain was retrieved from a study of cytotoxic CD8 clonotypes in ibrutinib-treated CLL. At the level of the study: Partial response was seen in approximately 24 patients and complete response in 2; after median about 70 months, about 14 stayed remitted, about twelve progressed.

V lost 0 bases and J lost 4; bases outside the gene matches: 7. The length of the CDR3 is 16 residues. Looked up from germline, CDR1 is SGHTA and CDR2 is FQGNSA. About this clone: Antigen: not known.

Points from the study as a whole: Exceeding age-matched healthy donors, baseline clonality also tracked the counts of circulating CD8+ T cells. The study found clonality rose at ibrutinib response, then fell toward baseline at progression.

Assay: immunoSEQ multiplex PCR; the TCRdb copy retains only in-frame clones and omits some. The sample has some 290,000 clones; about 80% are singletons. The sequence was obtained from a human donor with chronic lymphocytic leukemia. The chain joins TRBV7-2 to TRBJ1-1, with 8 nucleotides matching TRBD1. The specimen comprised PBMCs, sampled before ibrutinib treatment. The CDR3 region is CASSLALAGGITEAFF. Here the CDR3 DNA reads TGTGCCAGCAGCTTAGCGCTGGCAGGGGGCATCACTGAAGCTTTCTTT.